The following is a T cell receptor (beta chain) sequence with its context. No antigen is known for it. Clones were read by immunoSEQ multiplex PCR, and TCRdb kept only the in-frame ones, dropping some. Among approximately 170,000 clones listed, about 85% were seen once. The source of the sample is a study of cytomegalovirus exposure and HLA in healthy donors. Overall study: The same platform was used for the 100 to 150 validation repertoires and the 650 to 800 first-cohort repertoires, a later analysis reported. Whole-study results and caveats: It was 150 to 200 TCR beta chains that were listed as cytomegalovirus-associated. Diagnosis of cytomegalovirus status made by the classifier reportedly showed high specificity and sensitivity. Later, an analysis found that TCR clusters from the first cohort tended to co-occur in the roughly 130 validation repertoires.

CDR3 size: 18 residues. V gave up 3 bases and J gave up 0 bases, with 21 bases separating them. Germline V CDR1 and CDR2: SGHTA, FQGNSA. What was sequenced was PBMCs. The TCR comes from a man aged 25-40 years in good health and CMV-seropositive. The chain links TRBV7-2 to TRBJ2-7; possibly TRBD2 for D (8 bases). CDR3 in DNA: TGTGCCAGCAGCTTTTACATAGCGGGGTCAGGGGGCTCCTACGAGCAGTACTTC. This sequence encodes CASSFYIAGSGGSYEQYF. The full variable domain, its missing parts supplied by reference TRBV7-2 and TRBJ2-7, is GAGVSQSPSNKVTEKGKDVELRCDPISGHTALYWYRQSLGQGLEFLIYFQGNSAPDKSGLPSDRFSAERTGGSVSTLTIQRTQQEDSAVYLCASSFYIAGSGGSYEQYFGPGTRLTVT.